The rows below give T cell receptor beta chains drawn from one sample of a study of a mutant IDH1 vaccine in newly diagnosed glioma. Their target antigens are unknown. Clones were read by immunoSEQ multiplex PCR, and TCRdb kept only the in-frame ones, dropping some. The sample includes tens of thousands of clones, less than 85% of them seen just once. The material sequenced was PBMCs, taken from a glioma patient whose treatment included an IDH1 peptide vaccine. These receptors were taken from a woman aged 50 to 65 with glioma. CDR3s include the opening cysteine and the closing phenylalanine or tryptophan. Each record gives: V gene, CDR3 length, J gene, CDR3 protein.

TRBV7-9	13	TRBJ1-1	CASSTAGGTEAFF
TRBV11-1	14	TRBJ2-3	CATFRDIFTDTQYF
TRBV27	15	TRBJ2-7	CASSFCPATNYEQYF
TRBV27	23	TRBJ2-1	CASSLSFSQGWSIRAGGDNEQFF
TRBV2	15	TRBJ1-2	CASSRGPGRDYGYTF
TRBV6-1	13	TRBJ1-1	CATLQRGNTEAFF
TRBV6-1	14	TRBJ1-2	CASSEAGGGYGYTF
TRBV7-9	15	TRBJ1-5	CASSSGKTSNQPQHF
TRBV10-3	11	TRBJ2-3	CAISEERTQYF
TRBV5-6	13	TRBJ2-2	CASSLGGDGELFF
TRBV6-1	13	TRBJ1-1	CASSRLTGLEAFF
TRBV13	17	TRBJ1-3	CASSSVTGLRSGNTIYF
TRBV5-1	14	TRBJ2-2	CASSLVSRIGELFF
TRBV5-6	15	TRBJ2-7	CASSPRWRGGYEQYF
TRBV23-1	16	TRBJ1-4	CASSLSPWGSNEKLFF
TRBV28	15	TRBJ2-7	CASSTSNYYAYEQYF
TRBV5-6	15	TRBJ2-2	CASRWWGQSAGELFF
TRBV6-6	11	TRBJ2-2	CASSHPGELFF
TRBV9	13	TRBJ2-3	CASSVEGADTQYF
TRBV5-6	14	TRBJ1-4	CASSRGGNLEKLFF